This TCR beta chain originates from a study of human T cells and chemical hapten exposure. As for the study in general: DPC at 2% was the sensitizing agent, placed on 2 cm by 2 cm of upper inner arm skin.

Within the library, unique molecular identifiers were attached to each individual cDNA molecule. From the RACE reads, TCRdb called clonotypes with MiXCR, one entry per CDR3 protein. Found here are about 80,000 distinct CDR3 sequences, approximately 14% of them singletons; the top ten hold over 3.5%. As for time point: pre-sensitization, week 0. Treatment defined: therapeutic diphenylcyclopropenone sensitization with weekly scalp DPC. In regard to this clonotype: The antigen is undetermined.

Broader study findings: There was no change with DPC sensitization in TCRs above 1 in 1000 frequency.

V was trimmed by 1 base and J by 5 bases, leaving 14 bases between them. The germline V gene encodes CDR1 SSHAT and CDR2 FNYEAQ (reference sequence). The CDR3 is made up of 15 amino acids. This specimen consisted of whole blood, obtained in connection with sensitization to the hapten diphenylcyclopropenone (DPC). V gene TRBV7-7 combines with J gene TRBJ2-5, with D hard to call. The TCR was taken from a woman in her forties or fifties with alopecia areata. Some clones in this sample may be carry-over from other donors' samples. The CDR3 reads CASSLVAGPLETQYF. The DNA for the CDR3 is TGTGCCAGCAGCTTAGTCGCCGGACCTCTGGAGACCCAGTACTTC. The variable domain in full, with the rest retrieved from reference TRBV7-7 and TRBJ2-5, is GAGVSQSPRYKVTKRGQDVTLRCDPISSHATLYWYQQALGQGPEFLTYFNYEAQPDKSGLPSDRFSAERPEGSISTLTIQRTEQRDSAMYRCASSLVAGPLETQYFGPGTRLLVL.